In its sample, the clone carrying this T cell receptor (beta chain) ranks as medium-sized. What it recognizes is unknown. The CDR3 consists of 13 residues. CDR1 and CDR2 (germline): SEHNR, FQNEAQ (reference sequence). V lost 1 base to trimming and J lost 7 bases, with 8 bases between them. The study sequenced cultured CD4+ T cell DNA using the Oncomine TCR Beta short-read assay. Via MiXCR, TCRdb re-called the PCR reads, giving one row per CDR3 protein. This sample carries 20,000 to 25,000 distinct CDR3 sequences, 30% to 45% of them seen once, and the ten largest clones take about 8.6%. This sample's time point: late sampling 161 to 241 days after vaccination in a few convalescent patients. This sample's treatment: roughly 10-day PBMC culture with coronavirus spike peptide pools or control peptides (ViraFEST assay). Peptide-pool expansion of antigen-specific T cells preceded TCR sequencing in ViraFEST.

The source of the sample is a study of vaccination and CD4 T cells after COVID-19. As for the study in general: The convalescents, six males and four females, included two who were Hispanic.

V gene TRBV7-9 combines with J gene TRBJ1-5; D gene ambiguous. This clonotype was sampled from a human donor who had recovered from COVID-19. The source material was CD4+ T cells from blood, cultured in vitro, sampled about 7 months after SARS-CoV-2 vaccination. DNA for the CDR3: TGTGCCAGCAGCTTAGGGGCGGAACAGCCCCAGCATTTT. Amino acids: CASSLGAEQPQHF. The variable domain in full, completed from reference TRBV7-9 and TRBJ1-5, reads DTGVSQNPRHKITKRGQNVTFRCDPISEHNRLYWYRQTLGQGPEFLTYFQNEAQLEKSRLLSDRFSAERPKGSFSTLEIQRTEQGDSAMYLCASSLGAEQPQHFGDGTRLSIL.